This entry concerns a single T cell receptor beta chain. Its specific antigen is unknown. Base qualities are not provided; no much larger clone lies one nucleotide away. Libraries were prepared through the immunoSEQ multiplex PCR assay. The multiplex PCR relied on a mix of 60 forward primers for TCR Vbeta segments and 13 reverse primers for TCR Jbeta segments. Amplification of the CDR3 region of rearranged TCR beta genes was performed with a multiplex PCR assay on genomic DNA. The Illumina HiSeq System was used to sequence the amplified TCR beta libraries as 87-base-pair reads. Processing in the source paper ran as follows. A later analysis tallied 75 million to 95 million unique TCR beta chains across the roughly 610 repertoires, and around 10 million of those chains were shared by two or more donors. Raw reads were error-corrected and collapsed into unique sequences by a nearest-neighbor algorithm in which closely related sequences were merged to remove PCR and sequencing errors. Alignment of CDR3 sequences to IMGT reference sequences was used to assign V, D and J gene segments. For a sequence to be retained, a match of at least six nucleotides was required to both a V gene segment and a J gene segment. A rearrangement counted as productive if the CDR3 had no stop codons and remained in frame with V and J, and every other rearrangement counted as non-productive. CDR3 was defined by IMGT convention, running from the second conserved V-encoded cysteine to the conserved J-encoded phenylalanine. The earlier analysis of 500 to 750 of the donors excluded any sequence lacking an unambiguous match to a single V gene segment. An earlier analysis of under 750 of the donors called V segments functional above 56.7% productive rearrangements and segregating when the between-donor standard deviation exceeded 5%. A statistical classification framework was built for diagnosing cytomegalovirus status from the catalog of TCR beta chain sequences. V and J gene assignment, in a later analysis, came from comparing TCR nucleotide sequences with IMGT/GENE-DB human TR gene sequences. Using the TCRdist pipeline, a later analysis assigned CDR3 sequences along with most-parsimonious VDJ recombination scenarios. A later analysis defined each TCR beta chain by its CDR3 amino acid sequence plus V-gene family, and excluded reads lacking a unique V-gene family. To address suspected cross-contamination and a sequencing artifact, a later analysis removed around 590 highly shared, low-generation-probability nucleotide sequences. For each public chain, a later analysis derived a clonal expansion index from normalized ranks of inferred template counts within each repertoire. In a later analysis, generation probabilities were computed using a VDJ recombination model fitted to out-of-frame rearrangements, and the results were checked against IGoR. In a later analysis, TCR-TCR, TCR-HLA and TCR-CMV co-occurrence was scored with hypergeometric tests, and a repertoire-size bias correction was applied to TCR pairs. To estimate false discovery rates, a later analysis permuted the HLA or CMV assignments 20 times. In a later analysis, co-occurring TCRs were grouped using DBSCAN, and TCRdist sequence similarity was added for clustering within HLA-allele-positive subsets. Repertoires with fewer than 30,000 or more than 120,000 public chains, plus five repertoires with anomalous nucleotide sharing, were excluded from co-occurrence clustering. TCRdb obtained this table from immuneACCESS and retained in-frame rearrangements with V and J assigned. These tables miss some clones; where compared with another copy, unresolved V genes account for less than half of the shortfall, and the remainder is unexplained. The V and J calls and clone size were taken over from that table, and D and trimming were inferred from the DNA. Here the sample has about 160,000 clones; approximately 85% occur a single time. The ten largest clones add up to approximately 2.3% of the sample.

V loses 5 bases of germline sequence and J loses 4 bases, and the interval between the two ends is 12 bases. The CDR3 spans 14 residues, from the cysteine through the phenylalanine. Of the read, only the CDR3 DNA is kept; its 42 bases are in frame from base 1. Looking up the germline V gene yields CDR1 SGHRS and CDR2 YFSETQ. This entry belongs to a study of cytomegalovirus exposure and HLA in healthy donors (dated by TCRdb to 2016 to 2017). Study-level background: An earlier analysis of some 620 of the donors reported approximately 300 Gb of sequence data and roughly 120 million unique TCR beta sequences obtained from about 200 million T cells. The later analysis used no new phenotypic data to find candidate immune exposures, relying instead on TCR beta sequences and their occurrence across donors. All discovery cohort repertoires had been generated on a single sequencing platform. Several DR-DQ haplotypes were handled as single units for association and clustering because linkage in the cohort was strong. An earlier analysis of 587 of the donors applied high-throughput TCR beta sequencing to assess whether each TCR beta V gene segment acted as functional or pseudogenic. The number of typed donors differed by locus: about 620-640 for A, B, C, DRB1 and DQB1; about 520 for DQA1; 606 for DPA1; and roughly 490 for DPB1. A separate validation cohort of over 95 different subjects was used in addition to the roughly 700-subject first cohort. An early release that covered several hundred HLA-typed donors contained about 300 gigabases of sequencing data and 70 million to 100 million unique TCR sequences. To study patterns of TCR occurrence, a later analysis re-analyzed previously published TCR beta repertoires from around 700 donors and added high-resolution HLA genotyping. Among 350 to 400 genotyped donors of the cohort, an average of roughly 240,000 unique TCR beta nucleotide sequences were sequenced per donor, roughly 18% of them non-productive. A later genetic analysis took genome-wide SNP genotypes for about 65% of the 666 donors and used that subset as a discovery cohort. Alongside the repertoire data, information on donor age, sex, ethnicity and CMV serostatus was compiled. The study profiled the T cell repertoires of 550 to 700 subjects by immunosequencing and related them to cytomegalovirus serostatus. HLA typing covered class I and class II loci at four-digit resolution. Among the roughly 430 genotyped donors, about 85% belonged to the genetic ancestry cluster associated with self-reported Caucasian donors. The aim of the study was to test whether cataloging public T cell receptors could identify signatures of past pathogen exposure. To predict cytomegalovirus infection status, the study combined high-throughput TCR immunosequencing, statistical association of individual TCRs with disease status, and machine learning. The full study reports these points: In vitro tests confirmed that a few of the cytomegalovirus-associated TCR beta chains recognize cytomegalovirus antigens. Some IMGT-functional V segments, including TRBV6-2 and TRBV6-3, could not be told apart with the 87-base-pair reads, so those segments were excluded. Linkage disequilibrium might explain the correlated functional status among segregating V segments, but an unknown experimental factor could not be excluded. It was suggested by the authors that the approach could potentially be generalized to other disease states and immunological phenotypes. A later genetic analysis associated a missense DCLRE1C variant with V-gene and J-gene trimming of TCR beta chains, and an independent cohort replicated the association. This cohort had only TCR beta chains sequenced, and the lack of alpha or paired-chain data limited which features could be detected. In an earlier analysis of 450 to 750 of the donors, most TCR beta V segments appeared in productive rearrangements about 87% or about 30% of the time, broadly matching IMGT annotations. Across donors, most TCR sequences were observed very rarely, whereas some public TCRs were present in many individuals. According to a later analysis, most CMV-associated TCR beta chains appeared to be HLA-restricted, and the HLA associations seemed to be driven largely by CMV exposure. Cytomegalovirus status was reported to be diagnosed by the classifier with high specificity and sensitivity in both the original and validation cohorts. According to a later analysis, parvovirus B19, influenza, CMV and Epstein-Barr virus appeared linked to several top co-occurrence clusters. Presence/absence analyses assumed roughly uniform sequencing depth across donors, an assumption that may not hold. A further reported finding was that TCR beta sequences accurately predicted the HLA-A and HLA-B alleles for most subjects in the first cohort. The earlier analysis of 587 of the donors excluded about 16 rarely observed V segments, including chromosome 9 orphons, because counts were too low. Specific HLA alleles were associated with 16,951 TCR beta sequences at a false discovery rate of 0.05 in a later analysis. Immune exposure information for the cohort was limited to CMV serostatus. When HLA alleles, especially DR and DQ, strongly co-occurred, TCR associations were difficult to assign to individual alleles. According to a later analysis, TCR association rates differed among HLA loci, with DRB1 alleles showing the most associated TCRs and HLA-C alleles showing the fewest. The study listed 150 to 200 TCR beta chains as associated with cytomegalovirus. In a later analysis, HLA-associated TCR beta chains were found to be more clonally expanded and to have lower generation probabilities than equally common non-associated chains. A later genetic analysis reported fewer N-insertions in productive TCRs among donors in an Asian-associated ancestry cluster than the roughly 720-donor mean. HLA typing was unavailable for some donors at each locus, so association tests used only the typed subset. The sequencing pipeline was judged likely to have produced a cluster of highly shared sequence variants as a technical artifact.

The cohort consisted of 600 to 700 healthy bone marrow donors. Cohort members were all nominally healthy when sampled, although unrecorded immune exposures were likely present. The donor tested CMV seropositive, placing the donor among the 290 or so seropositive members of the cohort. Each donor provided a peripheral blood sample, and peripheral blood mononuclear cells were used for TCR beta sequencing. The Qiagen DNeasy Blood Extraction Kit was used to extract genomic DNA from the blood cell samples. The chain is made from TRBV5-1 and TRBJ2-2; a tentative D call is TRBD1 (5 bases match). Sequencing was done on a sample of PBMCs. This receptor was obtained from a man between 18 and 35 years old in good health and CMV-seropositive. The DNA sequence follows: TGCGCCAGCAGTTCTCAGGGCCCCACCGGGGAGCTGTTTTTT. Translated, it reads CASSSQGPTGELFF.